This passage covers 19 T cell receptor beta chains from one sample sequenced in a study of cytomegalovirus exposure and HLA in healthy donors. The PCR had 60 Vbeta and 13 Jbeta primers. Data came from immunoSEQ multiplex PCR; TCRdb stores just in-frame clones and leaves some out. Among 200,000 to 250,000 clones, more than 75% were seen once, and the ten largest hold roughly 5%. Sample: PBMCs. These receptors were taken from a woman in her thirties or forties in good health and CMV-seropositive.

This clone came up a few times. The gene calls are TRBV4-2 and TRBJ1-2; D uncertain. The length of the CDR3 is 17 residues. Germline V lookup: CDR1 LGHNA, CDR2 YNFKEQ. Between the trimmed V and J ends, which lost 1 base and 5 bases, there was a span of 20 bases. The CDR3 loop reads CASSQAVEGQSYYGYTF. Here the CDR3 DNA reads TGTGCCAGCAGCCAAGCCGTGGAGGGTCAAAGTTATTATGGCTACACCTTC.

This clone turned up a few times. The J gene is TRBJ1-2, the V gene TRBV19, with 7 bases fitting TRBD1. The ends lost 5 bases at V and 4 bases at J; junction bases unmatched: 4. CDR1 is LNHDA, CDR2 SQIVND, per germline (reference sequence). The CDR3 runs to 13 residues. The DNA for the CDR3 is TGTGCCAGTAGTGAGGGGGACAGCTATGGCTACACCTTC. Amino acid sequence: CASSEGDSYGYTF.

The rearrangement links TRBV11-2 to TRBJ1-2; TRBD1 might be the D (6 bases). Deletions cut 6 bases from V and 6 bases from J, with 17 bases between. Germline lookup yields CDR1 SGHAT and CDR2 FQNNGV. CDR3 length equals 14 residues. CDR3 residues: CASSRLGDTDGYTF. CDR3 nucleotide sequence: TGTGCCAGCAGTCGATTAGGGGACACCGATGGCTACACCTTC.

This rearrangement joins TRBV7-2 to TRBJ2-3, with D possibly TRBD1 on 6 matching bases. There are 16 residues in the CDR3. V was clipped by 7 bases and J by 0 bases, with 17 bases between them. The germline V gene has CDR1 SGHTA and CDR2 FQGNSA. This CDR3 reads CASIKSTGLSTDTQYF. For the CDR3, the DNA is TGTGCCAGCATCAAGAGTACAGGGCTAAGCACAGATACGCAGTATTTT. Looking up the rest from reference TRBV7-2 and TRBJ2-3 gives the full variable domain: GAGVSQSPSNKVTEKGKDVELRCDPISGHTALYWYRQSLGQGLEFLIYFQGNSAPDKSGLPSDRFSAERTGGSVSTLTIQRTQQEDSAVYLCASIKSTGLSTDTQYFGPGTRLTVL.

The rearrangement uses TRBV28 and TRBJ1-2, with D tentatively TRBD1 (5 bases). Germline CDR1 is MDHEN and CDR2 is SYDVKM. The CDR3 is 11 residues long. V was pared by 6 bases and J by 12 bases, with 14 bases between. CDR3 nucleotides: TGTGCCAGCAGCTCAGGGACTAAGGACACCTTC. Residues: CASSSGTKDTF.

This chain links TRBV19 with TRBJ2-7, with TRBD2 identical over 15 bases. This CDR3 region has 19 residues. Germline CDR1 LNHDA, CDR2 SQIVND (reference sequence). V lost 3 bases to trimming and J lost 4 bases; unmatched junction nucleotides: 13. The CDR3 loop is CASSIGTSGRSGPFYEQYF. The CDR3 DNA reads TGTGCCAGTAGTATCGGGACTAGCGGGAGGAGCGGCCCGTTTTACGAGCAGTACTTC.

This sequence joins TRBV7-6 and TRBJ2-5; TRBD1 matches at 8 bases. The germline V gene has CDR1 SGHVS and CDR2 FNYEAQ. The CDR3 totals 13 residues. The trim removed 5 bases at V and 5 bases at J, leaving 4 bases unmatched. DNA of the CDR3: TGTGCCAGCAGCAGCACAGGGGGGGAGACCCAGTACTTC. Its translation: CASSSTGGETQYF.

This clone was recorded once. The V gene is TRBV10-3, the J gene TRBJ2-1, with D possibly matching TRBD2 (6 bases). The CDR3 totals 16 residues. The germline V gene has CDR1 ENHRY and CDR2 SYGVKD. With 6 bases removed from V and 1 base from J, the gap between germline ends came to 16 bases. The CDR3 DNA reads TGTGCCATCAGGCCCTTAGGGACTCAATCCTACAATGAGCAGTTCTTC. Translation: CAIRPLGTQSYNEQFF.

A few counts support this clone. The chain employs TRBV7-6 and TRBJ1-3, with 7 bases that match TRBD1. The CDR3 totals 16 residues. Germline loops: CDR1 SGHVS, CDR2 FNYEAQ. The V gene end was trimmed by 2 bases and the J gene end by 1 base; junction bases not matched to a gene: 5. The DNA for the CDR3 is TGTGCCAGCAGCTTAAGACAGGGAGGATCTGGAAACACCATATATTTT. This encodes CASSLRQGGSGNTIYF.

This clone was counted between two and nine times. The chain links TRBV6-5 to TRBJ1-1; no firm D call. The length of the CDR3 is 13 residues. Per germline, CDR1 MNHEY and CDR2 SVGAGI. Trimming removed 6 bases at V and 4 bases at J, with 12 bases between. The CDR3 region is CASRIFSGTEAFF. CDR3 nucleotides: TGTGCCAGCAGAATTTTTAGTGGCACTGAAGCTTTCTTT.

The rearrangement joins TRBV6-6 to TRBJ2-7; possible D gene TRBD1, 6 bases. The CDR3 has 15 amino acids. V lost 6 bases to trimming and J lost 0 bases, with 15 bases between them. CDR1 is MNHNY and CDR2 is SVGAGI in the germline V gene (reference sequence). CDR3 DNA sequence: TGTGCCAGCAGAGAATCTGGGGGCAGCTCCTACGAGCAGTACTTC. Residues: CASRESGGSSYEQYF.

This clone was seen a single time. J is TRBJ2-5 and V is TRBV7-6, with D maybe TRBD2 (5 bases). V was trimmed by 4 bases and J by 7 bases, leaving 10 bases between them. CDR1 and CDR2 (germline): SGHVS, FNYEAQ. The CDR3 totals 12 residues. This chain's CDR3 is CASSSYEGTQYF. CDR3 DNA sequence: TGTGCCAGCAGCTCCTATGAGGGGACCCAGTACTTC.

The chain has TRBV7-6 and TRBJ2-3; TRBD2 might be the D (5 bases). Per the germline V gene, CDR1 is SGHVS and CDR2 is FNYEAQ. The CDR3 extends over 14 amino acids. V was pared by 2 bases and J by 1 base, with 7 bases between. The CDR3: CASSLRGGTDTQYF. CDR3 DNA sequence: TGTGCCAGCAGCTTACGGGGAGGCACAGATACGCAGTATTTT. Full variable domain (remainder filled in from reference TRBV7-6 and TRBJ2-3): GAGVSQSPRYKVTKRGQDVALRCDPISGHVSLYWYRQALGQGPEFLTYFNYEAQQDKSGLPNDRFSAERPEGSISTLTIQRTEQRDSAMYRCASSLRGGTDTQYFGPGTRLTVL.

V is TRBV4-2 and J is TRBJ2-5, with TRBD1 matching over 10 bases. The J call is in doubt because the DNA end fits TRBJ2-7 better. The germline V gene encodes CDR1 LGHNA and CDR2 YNFKEQ. This CDR3 contains 15 residues. CDR3 loop: CASSQEGQGAYEQYF. DNA of the CDR3: TGTGCCAGCAGCCAGGAAGGACAGGGGGCCTACGAGCAGTACTTC.

The chain employs TRBV5-1 and TRBJ2-1, with D possibly matching TRBD2 (6 bases). The CDR3 contains 15 residues. Germline V CDR1 and CDR2: SGHRS, YFSETQ. The ends were cut back, 4 bases at V and 6 bases at J, with 17 bases in the middle. The CDR3 protein is CASSPERRRGNEQFF. The CDR3 bases are TGCGCCAGCAGCCCCGAAAGGCGGCGGGGCAATGAGCAGTTCTTC.

Concerning this clone: The junction shows a germline mismatch at one end, possibly a read error. The chain combines TRBV25-1 with TRBJ1-2; a possible D gene is TRBD1 (5 bases). The CDR3 extends over 13 amino acids. CDR1 and CDR2 (germline): MGHDK, SYGVNS. The DNA for the CDR3 is TGTGCCAGCGGTGAATGGGGAGGGGATGGCTACACCTTC. Its translation: CASGEWGGDGYTF.

The J gene is TRBJ2-7, the V gene TRBV9; 9 nucleotides line up with TRBD1. The CDR3 totals 15 residues. Germline assignment: CDR1 SGDLS and CDR2 YYNGEE. J gave up 3 bases and V 2 bases, and 6 bases lay outside the gene matches. The CDR3 nucleotides read TGTGCCAGCAGCGTTGGGGACAGGGTTATCTACGAGCAGTACTTC. It translates to CASSVGDRVIYEQYF.

The chain links TRBV7-3 to TRBJ2-3; D not resolved. The CDR3 spans 14 residues. Trimming removed 2 bases at V and 0 bases at J, with 6 bases between. Germline assignment: CDR1 SGHTA and CDR2 FQGTGA. CDR3 sequence reads: CASSLSPSTDTQYF. Here the CDR3 DNA reads TGTGCCAGCAGCTTATCCCCTAGCACAGATACGCAGTATTTT.

The V call is TRBV29-1, the J call TRBJ2-1, with 11 bases that match TRBD1. This CDR3 region has 13 residues. Per germline, CDR1 SQVTM and CDR2 ANQGSEA. Written as DNA, the CDR3 is TGCATGTATCAGGACAGGGGGCGGAATGAGCAGTTCTTC. It codes for CMYQDRGRNEQFF.